Below, one T cell receptor (beta chain) is given with its context. Its antigen is not identified. Individual cDNA molecules were tagged with unique molecular identifiers, the study reported. One entry per CDR3 protein, called by TCRdb with MiXCR from the 5' RACE reads. The top ten hold about a sixth of the sample, which has around 63,000 distinct CDR3 sequences, about a tenth seen once. This specimen comes from a study of early T cells in non-severe SARS-CoV-2 infection. As for the study in general: The study sequenced bulk RNA from unsorted whole blood, with chains unpaired.

The CDR3 is made up of 15 amino acids. Trimming cost V 2 bases and J 2 bases; bases outside gene matches: 5. The study's findings and limits: Matching against VDJdb likely underestimated virus-specific expansions, favoring anti-spike CD8.

This TCR derives from an adult who was a healthcare worker with PCR-confirmed SARS-CoV-2 infection or an uninfected control (not recorded which). Source: whole blood, taken at baseline. The rearrangement joins TRBV12-3 or TRBV12-4 to TRBJ2-7, with 8 bases fitting TRBD1. The CDR3 protein is CASSLQAGGTYEQYF. The CDR3 nucleotides are TGTGCCAGCAGTTTACAGGCAGGGGGCACCTACGAGCAGTACTTC.